Given below is one T cell receptor beta chain in context. V lost 3 bases and J lost 7, with 12 bases in between. The length of the CDR3 is 13 residues. Germline V gene data show CDR1 as SGHRS and CDR2 as YFSETQ. The data derive from a study of T-cell reconstitution after alpha-beta-depleted transplantation in children. Preparation of the TCRbeta library used unique molecular identifiers. TCRdb reprocessed the PCR reads with MiXCR, giving one entry per CDR3 protein. The sample has 420,000 or so distinct CDR3 sequences, approximately 11% seen once. The sequence came from a human donor who donated a stem cell graft to a child with acute myeloid leukemia. The sequencing used PBMCs from the stem cell graft donor, collected from the stem cell graft. The chain carries TRBV5-1 and TRBJ2-3, with D perhaps TRBD1 or TRBD2 (5 bases each). CDR3 sequence (DNA): TGCGCCAGCAGCTCGGGACCGGGGAATACGCAGTATTTT. This sequence encodes CASSSGPGNTQYF.